This T cell receptor (beta chain) was found in a study of T cell responses to AZD1222 COVID-19 vaccine. Study-wide results and caveats: Breadth and depth of Spike-specific TCRs rose after two AZD1222 doses.

The germline gives CDR1 LGHNA, CDR2 YSLEER. This CDR3 has 15 amino acids. V was cut by 0 bases and J by 4 bases, with 11 bases left in between. With respect to this clone: What it binds is unknown.

TCRdb keeps only in-frame clones here, not all; method: immunoSEQ multiplex PCR. Of roughly 100,000 clones listed, 80% to 90% are singletons. The J gene is TRBJ2-3, the V gene TRBV4-3; D not resolved. This receptor was obtained from an adult who received the AZD1222 COVID-19 vaccine. The sample was peripheral blood, taken 28 days after the second AZD1222 dose. DNA of the CDR3: TGCGCCAGCAGCCAAGATGGGCGCCCCGCAGATACGCAGTATTTT. Its protein product is CASSQDGRPADTQYF.